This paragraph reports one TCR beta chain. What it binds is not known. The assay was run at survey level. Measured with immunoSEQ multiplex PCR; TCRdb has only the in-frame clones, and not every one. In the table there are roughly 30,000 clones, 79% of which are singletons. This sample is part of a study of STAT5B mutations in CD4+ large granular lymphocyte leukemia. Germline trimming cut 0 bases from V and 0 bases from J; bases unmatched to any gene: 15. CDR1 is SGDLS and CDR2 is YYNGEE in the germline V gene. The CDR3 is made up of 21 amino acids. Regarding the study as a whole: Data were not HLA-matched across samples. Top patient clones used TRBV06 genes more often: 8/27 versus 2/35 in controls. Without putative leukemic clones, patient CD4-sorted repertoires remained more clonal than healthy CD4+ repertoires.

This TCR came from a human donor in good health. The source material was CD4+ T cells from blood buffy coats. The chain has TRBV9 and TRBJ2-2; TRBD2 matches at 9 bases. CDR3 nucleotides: TGTGCCAGCAGCGTAGATATCGCTAGCGGGGCGTACTGGTCGAACACCGGGGAGCTGTTTTTT. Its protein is CASSVDIASGAYWSNTGELFF.